The rows below give T cell receptor beta chains drawn from one sample of a study of CD8+CD57+ T cells in acquired aplastic anemia. TCRdb re-derived calls from the reads in MiXCR, one entry per CDR3 protein. The table has roughly 300,000 distinct CDR3 sequences, 45% to 65% seen once. Sequencing was carried out using sorted CD4+, CD8+, or CD8+CD57+ T cells (not recorded which) from PBMCs. These receptors were collected from a human donor with severe aplastic anemia or a healthy control (not recorded which). Each CDR3 is given with its conserved first and last residue. The order of the fields is D gene, V gene, J gene, clone size, CDR3 protein, CDR3 DNA. A D gene is named only where the DNA matches it firmly. Rows may omit the clone size; those that give it use once, few, many or a size class.

D gene: TRBD1; V gene: TRBV7-8; J gene: TRBJ2-5; clone size: -; CDR3 protein: CASSSGTGGIQETQYF; CDR3 DNA: TGTGCCAGCAGCTCAGGGACAGGGGGCATACAAGAGACCCAGTACTTC
D gene: -; V gene: TRBV7-3; J gene: TRBJ2-1; clone size: -; CDR3 protein: CASSLSGATNEQFF; CDR3 DNA: TGTGCCAGCAGCTTATCAGGGGCAACTAATGAGCAGTTCTTC
D gene: -; V gene: TRBV5-8; J gene: TRBJ1-1; clone size: -; CDR3 protein: CASSWGQVSIVEAFF; CDR3 DNA: TGTGCCAGCAGTTGGGGCCAGGTCAGCATTGTTGAAGCTTTCTTT
D gene: -; V gene: TRBV9; J gene: TRBJ1-1; clone size: once; CDR3 protein: CASSGGSGNTEAFF; CDR3 DNA: TGTGCCAGCAGCGGAGGGTCGGGGAACACTGAAGCTTTCTTT
D gene: -; V gene: TRBV7-9; J gene: TRBJ2-7; clone size: -; CDR3 protein: CASSLGGDSDEQYF; CDR3 DNA: TGCGCCAGCAGCTTAGGGGGTGATTCCGACGAGCAGTACTTC
D gene: TRBD2; V gene: TRBV11-2; J gene: TRBJ2-7; clone size: few; CDR3 protein: CASSFGLAGYEQYF; CDR3 DNA: TGTGCCAGCAGCTTCGGACTAGCGGGGTACGAGCAGTACTTC
D gene: TRBD1; V gene: TRBV10-3; J gene: TRBJ2-3; clone size: -; CDR3 protein: CASSDPGQGDTQYF; CDR3 DNA: TGTGCCAGCAGTGACCCGGGACAGGGGGATACGCAGTATTTT
D gene: TRBD2; V gene: TRBV10-1; J gene: TRBJ2-3; clone size: -; CDR3 protein: CASGTSGGLDTQYF; CDR3 DNA: TGCGCCAGCGGGACTAGCGGGGGTCTCGATACGCAGTATTTT
D gene: -; V gene: TRBV12-3/TRBV12-4; J gene: TRBJ1-1; clone size: many; CDR3 protein: CASSLVRGGYTEAFF; CDR3 DNA: TGTGCCAGCAGTTTAGTACGGGGAGGGTACACTGAAGCTTTCTTT
D gene: -; V gene: TRBV7-9; J gene: TRBJ1-2; clone size: many; CDR3 protein: CASSLEGTAHGYTF; CDR3 DNA: TGTGCCAGCAGCTTAGAGGGGACGGCGCATGGCTACACCTTC
D gene: TRBD1; V gene: TRBV7-9; J gene: TRBJ1-2; clone size: -; CDR3 protein: CASTARQGASSYGYTF; CDR3 DNA: TGTGCCAGCACCGCCAGACAGGGGGCGTCAAGCTATGGCTACACCTTC
D gene: -; V gene: TRBV2; J gene: TRBJ1-5; clone size: -; CDR3 protein: CASSEDHNQPQHF; CDR3 DNA: TGTGCCAGCAGTGAGGACCACAATCAGCCCCAGCATTTT
D gene: -; V gene: TRBV19; J gene: TRBJ1-3; clone size: -; CDR3 protein: CASRRGTSYSGNTIYF; CDR3 DNA: TGTGCCAGTAGACGGGGGACTTCCTACTCTGGAAACACCATATATTTT
D gene: TRBD1; V gene: TRBV5-1; J gene: TRBJ1-4; clone size: -; CDR3 protein: CASSLGGTVATNEKLFF; CDR3 DNA: TGCGCCAGCAGCTTGGGGGGGACAGTTGCAACTAATGAAAAACTGTTTTTT
D gene: TRBD2; V gene: TRBV6-1; J gene: TRBJ2-3; clone size: -; CDR3 protein: CDSSETSGGMDTQYF; CDR3 DNA: TGTGACAGCAGCGAGACTAGCGGGGGAATGGATACGCAGTATTTT
D gene: -; V gene: TRBV18; J gene: TRBJ1-6; clone size: many; CDR3 protein: CASSPLGSPLHF; CDR3 DNA: TGTGCCAGCTCACCACTTGGTTCACCCCTCCACTTT
D gene: -; V gene: TRBV6-5; J gene: TRBJ2-5; clone size: -; CDR3 protein: CASRRGRGETQYF; CDR3 DNA: TGTGCCAGCAGAAGGGGCCGAGGAGAGACCCAGTACTTC
D gene: -; V gene: TRBV7-9; J gene: TRBJ1-6; clone size: many; CDR3 protein: CASSLAGGSYNSPLHF; CDR3 DNA: TGTGCCAGCAGCTTAGCCGGGGGCTCCTATAATTCACCCCTCCACTTT
D gene: TRBD2; V gene: TRBV7-9; J gene: TRBJ2-3; clone size: -; CDR3 protein: CASSLELAHTDTQYF; CDR3 DNA: TGTGCCAGCAGCTTAGAACTAGCGCACACAGATACGCAGTATTTT
D gene: -; V gene: TRBV4-3; J gene: TRBJ2-1; clone size: many; CDR3 protein: CASSLTGTKQFF; CDR3 DNA: TGCGCCAGCAGCCTAACCGGGACCAAGCAGTTCTTC
D gene: -; V gene: TRBV7-6; J gene: TRBJ2-4; clone size: -; CDR3 protein: CASSLTGGQDIQYF; CDR3 DNA: TGTGCCAGCAGCTTAACCGGGGGGCAGGACATTCAGTACTTC
D gene: -; V gene: TRBV14; J gene: TRBJ2-7; clone size: -; CDR3 protein: CASSQGVTEYF; CDR3 DNA: TGTGCCAGCAGCCAAGGGGTAACGGAGTACTTC
D gene: -; V gene: TRBV20-1; J gene: TRBJ2-7; clone size: few; CDR3 protein: CSASLGSSYEQYF; CDR3 DNA: TGCAGTGCTAGCCTGGGGAGCTCCTACGAGCAGTACTTC
D gene: -; V gene: TRBV19; J gene: TRBJ1-2; clone size: few; CDR3 protein: CASSPGYGYTF; CDR3 DNA: TGTGCCAGTAGTCCAGGGTATGGCTACACCTTC
D gene: -; V gene: TRBV11-3; J gene: TRBJ1-4; clone size: many; CDR3 protein: CASSLDQGLGEKLFF; CDR3 DNA: TGTGCCAGCAGCTTAGATCAGGGTTTGGGTGAAAAACTGTTTTTT
D gene: TRBD1; V gene: TRBV5-5; J gene: TRBJ1-2; clone size: -; CDR3 protein: CASRERTGGWGYTF; CDR3 DNA: TGTGCCAGCAGAGAGAGGACAGGGGGTTGGGGCTACACCTTC
D gene: TRBD1; V gene: TRBV29-1; J gene: TRBJ1-2; clone size: -; CDR3 protein: CSVGTGDYGYTF; CDR3 DNA: TGCAGCGTGGGGACAGGGGACTATGGCTACACCTTC
D gene: -; V gene: TRBV5-1; J gene: TRBJ1-2; clone size: many; CDR3 protein: CASSADGLVAVTF; CDR3 DNA: TGCGCCAGCAGCGCGGACGGCCTGGTTGCCGTCACCTTC
D gene: -; V gene: TRBV10-1; J gene: TRBJ2-1; clone size: few; CDR3 protein: CASSARGGGKNEQFF; CDR3 DNA: TGCGCCAGCAGTGCGAGAGGGGGAGGGAAAAATGAGCAGTTCTTC
D gene: TRBD1; V gene: TRBV7-2; J gene: TRBJ1-2; clone size: many; CDR3 protein: CASSLLTGNYGYTF; CDR3 DNA: TGTGCCAGCAGCTTGTTGACAGGGAACTATGGCTACACCTTC
D gene: -; V gene: TRBV2; J gene: TRBJ2-1; clone size: -; CDR3 protein: CASSELAGLNEQFF; CDR3 DNA: TGTGCCAGCAGTGAATTGGCAGGCCTCAATGAGCAGTTCTTC
D gene: -; V gene: TRBV12-3/TRBV12-4; J gene: TRBJ1-1; clone size: -; CDR3 protein: CASSPTESGKAFF; CDR3 DNA: TGTGCCAGCAGTCCCACAGAGTCGGGGAAAGCTTTCTTT
D gene: -; V gene: TRBV2; J gene: TRBJ2-3; clone size: many; CDR3 protein: CASSEGAGLADTQYF; CDR3 DNA: TGTGCCAGCAGTGAAGGTGCAGGACTCGCAGATACGCAGTATTTT
D gene: -; V gene: TRBV9; J gene: TRBJ1-2; clone size: -; CDR3 protein: CASSVSPLVSYGYTF; CDR3 DNA: TGTGCCAGCAGCGTAAGTCCTCTTGTGTCCTATGGCTACACCTTC
D gene: TRBD1; V gene: TRBV12-3/TRBV12-4; J gene: TRBJ1-1; clone size: -; CDR3 protein: CASRLTGTEAFF; CDR3 DNA: TGTGCCAGCAGGCTGACAGGGACCGAAGCTTTCTTT
D gene: -; V gene: TRBV11-1; J gene: TRBJ2-6; clone size: many; CDR3 protein: CASSLGVGGPSGANVLTF; CDR3 DNA: TGTGCCAGCAGCTTAGGGGTGGGGGGGCCCTCTGGGGCCAACGTCCTGACTTTC
D gene: -; V gene: TRBV10-2; J gene: TRBJ1-2; clone size: -; CDR3 protein: CASSEYTYGYTF; CDR3 DNA: TGCGCCAGCAGTGAGTATACGTATGGCTACACCTTC
D gene: -; V gene: TRBV2; J gene: TRBJ2-5; clone size: once; CDR3 protein: CASRSGEGETQYF; CDR3 DNA: TGTGCCAGCAGGTCGGGGGAAGGAGAGACCCAGTACTTC
D gene: -; V gene: TRBV12-3/TRBV12-4; J gene: TRBJ2-7; clone size: -; CDR3 protein: CASSGTGEQYF; CDR3 DNA: TGTGCCAGCAGTGGGACCGGCGAGCAGTACTTC
D gene: -; V gene: TRBV24-1; J gene: TRBJ2-5; clone size: few; CDR3 protein: CATSDLSTTQYF; CDR3 DNA: TGTGCCACCAGTGATCTCTCCACGACCCAGTACTTC
D gene: TRBD1; V gene: TRBV9; J gene: TRBJ1-3; clone size: many; CDR3 protein: CASSVGTGRSGNTIYF; CDR3 DNA: TGTGCCAGCAGCGTGGGGACAGGGCGCTCTGGAAACACCATATATTTT
D gene: -; V gene: TRBV2; J gene: TRBJ2-3; clone size: many; CDR3 protein: CASSDRTSTDTQYF; CDR3 DNA: TGTGCCAGCAGTGACCGGACTAGCACAGATACGCAGTATTTT
D gene: -; V gene: TRBV7-9; J gene: TRBJ2-2; clone size: -; CDR3 protein: CASRGFGSGDFANTGELFF; CDR3 DNA: TGTGCCAGCAGGGGATTTGGTTCAGGGGACTTCGCGAACACCGGGGAGCTGTTTTTT
D gene: TRBD2; V gene: TRBV19; J gene: TRBJ2-1; clone size: -; CDR3 protein: CASSEASGHNEQFF; CDR3 DNA: TGTGCCAGTAGTGAGGCTAGCGGGCACAATGAGCAGTTCTTC
D gene: -; V gene: TRBV7-3; J gene: TRBJ2-7; clone size: -; CDR3 protein: CASSLDAPWEVDEQYF; CDR3 DNA: TGTGCCAGCAGCTTAGACGCCCCCTGGGAGGTAGACGAGCAGTACTTC
D gene: TRBD2; V gene: TRBV20-1; J gene: TRBJ2-7; clone size: few; CDR3 protein: CSARKAGGTYEQYF; CDR3 DNA: TGCAGTGCTAGGAAAGCGGGAGGAACCTACGAGCAGTACTTC
D gene: -; V gene: TRBV24-1; J gene: TRBJ1-5; clone size: -; CDR3 protein: CASSLVGGQPQHF; CDR3 DNA: TGTGCCAGCAGTTTAGTGGGGGGTCAGCCCCAGCATTTT
D gene: -; V gene: TRBV10-3; J gene: TRBJ1-5; clone size: -; CDR3 protein: CASSAAGNQPQHF; CDR3 DNA: TGTGCCAGCAGCGCCGCGGGCAATCAGCCCCAGCATTTT
D gene: TRBD2; V gene: TRBV15; J gene: TRBJ2-3; clone size: -; CDR3 protein: CATSGGLAYPTDTQYF; CDR3 DNA: TGTGCCACCAGCGGAGGACTAGCGTATCCCACAGATACGCAGTATTTT
D gene: -; V gene: TRBV10-3; J gene: TRBJ1-2; clone size: few; CDR3 protein: CAITRERGYGYTF; CDR3 DNA: TGTGCCATCACCAGGGAGAGGGGCTATGGCTACACCTTC
D gene: -; V gene: TRBV5-1; J gene: TRBJ2-3; clone size: few; CDR3 protein: CASSPYRDTQYF; CDR3 DNA: TGCGCCAGCAGCCCCTATCGAGATACGCAGTATTTT
D gene: TRBD1; V gene: TRBV6-5; J gene: TRBJ1-2; clone size: many; CDR3 protein: CASRRPGGRYGYTF; CDR3 DNA: TGTGCCAGCAGACGTCCAGGGGGCCGATATGGCTACACCTTC
D gene: TRBD2; V gene: TRBV2; J gene: TRBJ2-3; clone size: -; CDR3 protein: CASSELSGRSTDTQYF; CDR3 DNA: TGTGCCAGCAGTGAACTTAGCGGGAGAAGCACAGATACGCAGTATTTT
D gene: TRBD2; V gene: TRBV11-2; J gene: TRBJ2-3; clone size: -; CDR3 protein: CASSLVGSAGRAGGTQYF; CDR3 DNA: TGTGCCAGCAGCTTAGTTGGGTCAGCGGGGAGGGCGGGAGGTACGCAGTATTTT